This entry concerns a single T cell receptor beta chain. Its antigen remains unidentified. Version v3.0 of the immunoSEQ assay ran at survey level. Repertoires were generated with immunoSEQ multiplex PCR, while TCRdb's copy carries only in-frame clones and drops some. The sample records approximately 17,000 clones, 81% being singletons. This entry is derived from a study of long-term antiretroviral therapy in people with HIV. The study's findings and limits: All time points showed a repertoire dominated by clones expanded before ART. Post-ART diversity increased but stayed below transplant donor controls.

CDR3 size: 13 residues. Germline CDR1 SNHLY, CDR2 FYNNEI. Trimming removed 5 bases from V and 6 bases from J; junction bases left unmatched: 2. Treatment for all HIV-infected participants took place in the United States. The chain uses TRBV2 and TRBJ2-1, with 9 bases that match TRBD2. The source was unsorted PBMCs, collected less than 1.3 years before starting antiretroviral therapy. The TCR sequence derives from a man younger than 40 with HIV. CDR3 nucleotides: TGTGCCAGCAGTTTAGCGGGGGCCAATGAGCAGTTCTTC. Protein: CASSLAGANEQFF.